The entry below describes one T cell receptor (beta chain). This sample stems from a study of blood T cell repertoires in COVID-19. CDR3 length: 18 amino acids. Germline values: CDR1 SGHNT, CDR2 YYREEE (reference sequence). V was clipped by 1 base and J by 3 bases; unmatched bases: 14. Here immunoSEQ multiplex PCR was the method, and the copy in TCRdb shows in-frame clones only, minus some. The sample shows some 180,000 clones, approximately 80% of them seen only once. The chain employs TRBV5-4 and TRBJ2-5; 8 nucleotides align to TRBD2. The sequence came from a man in his sixties who had been exposed to COVID-19. Sequencing used PBMCs or T cells enriched from blood (not recorded which). In nucleotides, the CDR3 is TGTGCCAGCAGCTTGTGGAGGATGCAGCGGGAGTCCAAAGAGACCCAGTACTTC. Amino acids: CASSLWRMQRESKETQYF.